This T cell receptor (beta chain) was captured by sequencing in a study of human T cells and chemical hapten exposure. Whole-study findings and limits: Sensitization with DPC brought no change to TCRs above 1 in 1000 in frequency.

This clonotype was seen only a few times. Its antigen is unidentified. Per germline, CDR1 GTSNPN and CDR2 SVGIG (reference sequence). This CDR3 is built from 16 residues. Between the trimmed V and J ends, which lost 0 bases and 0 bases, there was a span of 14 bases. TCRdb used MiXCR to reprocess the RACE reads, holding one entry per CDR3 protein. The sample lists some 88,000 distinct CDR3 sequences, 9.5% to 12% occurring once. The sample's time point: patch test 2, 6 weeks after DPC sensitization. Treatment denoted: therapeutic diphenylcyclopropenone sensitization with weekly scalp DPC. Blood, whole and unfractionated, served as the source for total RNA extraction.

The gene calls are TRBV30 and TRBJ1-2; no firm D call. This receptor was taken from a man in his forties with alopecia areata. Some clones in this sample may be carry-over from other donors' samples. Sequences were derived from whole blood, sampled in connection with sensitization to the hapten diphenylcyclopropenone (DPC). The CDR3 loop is CAWSVRQIKPNYGYTF. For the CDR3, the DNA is TGTGCCTGGAGTGTACGTCAGATAAAACCTAACTATGGCTACACCTTC.